This T cell receptor beta chain derives from a study of T cell changes during pregnancy in multiple sclerosis. Clones were sequenced by immunoSEQ multiplex PCR, and TCRdb holds only the in-frame ones, with some missing. The data hold 90,000 to 120,000 clones, with around 93% observed a single time. V shed 8 bases and J shed 3 bases, with 20 bases lying between them. Germline CDR1 reads MNHEY; CDR2 reads SMNVEV (reference sequence). The CDR3 loop spans 16 amino acids. This TCR derives from a female donor in good health, enrolled as a control in a pregnancy study. The material sequenced was peripheral blood, taken in the third trimester of pregnancy. The chain recombines TRBV27 with TRBJ2-1; D perhaps matches TRBD1 (6 bases). In nucleotides, the CDR3 is TGTGCCAGCTTAATAACAGGGACAACGGGCTACAATGAGCAGTTCTTC. Translation: CASLITGTTGYNEQFF.